These 18 T cell receptor beta chains were all obtained from the same sample, sequenced in a study of vaccination and CD4 T cells after COVID-19. Treatment described: roughly ten-day PBMC culture with coronavirus spike peptide pools or control peptides (ViraFEST assay). Oncomine TCR Beta short-read sequencing was applied to DNA from cultured CD4+ T cells. TCRdb ran MiXCR on the PCR reads and lists one entry per CDR3 protein. The repertoire holds roughly 17,000 distinct CDR3 sequences, with 30% to 45% as singletons. These TCRs are of unknown antigen specificity. Sequencing was performed on CD4+ T cells from blood, cultured in vitro. The receptors come from a human donor who had recovered from COVID-19.

The rearrangement uses TRBV20-1 and TRBJ1-2; D unclear. CDR1 is DFQATT, CDR2 SNEGSKA, per germline (reference sequence). V was pared by 1 base and J by 3 bases, with 3 bases between. This CDR3 has 11 amino acids. The CDR3 loop is CSARADYGYTF. The CDR3 region has the DNA TGCAGTGCTAGAGCAGACTATGGCTACACCTTC.

The chain links TRBV5-4 to TRBJ2-1, with D perhaps matching TRBD1 (6 bases). Germline values: CDR1 SGHNT, CDR2 YYREEE (reference sequence). This CDR3 region has 16 residues. Trimming stripped 0 bases from V and 2 bases from J, with 12 bases between. The CDR3 reads CASSLATQGPYNEQFF. The CDR3 DNA reads TGTGCCAGCAGCTTGGCCACGCAGGGGCCCTACAATGAGCAGTTCTTC.

The chain carries TRBV2 and TRBJ1-6, with a weak D call TRBD1 (5 bases). The CDR3 runs to 15 residues. Per the germline V gene, CDR1 is SNHLY and CDR2 is FYNNEI. Trimming removed 7 bases at V and 6 bases at J, with 16 bases between. The CDR3 DNA follows: TGTGCCAGCATTGCAGGGAACTTCGGTAATTCACCCCTCCACTTT. This translates into CASIAGNFGNSPLHF.

V gene TRBV19 combines with J gene TRBJ1-5, with 10 bases matching TRBD1. V shed 3 bases and J 4 bases; nucleotides not matched to a gene: 6. Germline-derived CDR1 and CDR2 are LNHDA and SQIVND (reference sequence). The CDR3 has 16 residues. For the CDR3, the DNA is TGTGCCAGTAGTATTCCAGGGGGACAGGGGAATCAGCCCCAGCATTTT. Protein sequence: CASSIPGGQGNQPQHF.

The chain couples TRBV30 to TRBJ1-1, with D perhaps TRBD1 (5 bases). V dropped 3 bases and J dropped 11 bases, with 13 bases sitting between them. Germline V gene data show CDR1 as GTSNPN and CDR2 as SVGIG (reference sequence). This CDR3 spans 11 amino acids. The CDR3 spells CAWSRTRGAFF. The CDR3 region has the DNA TGTGCCTGGAGCAGAACTCGGGGGGCTTTCTTT.

This clonotype was seen a few times. The chain couples TRBV20-1 to TRBJ2-7; the match to TRBD2 covers 9 bases. The J segment lost 4 bases and the V segment lost 3 bases, leaving 16 bases of the junction unmatched. The CDR3 contains 17 residues. Germline-derived CDR1 and CDR2 are DFQATT and SNEGSKA (reference sequence). CDR3 nucleotide sequence: TGCAGTGCTAGTCTGGCGGGAGGGCCTTTCGTCTCATACGAGCAGTACTTC. Amino acids: CSASLAGGPFVSYEQYF.

Only a few counts were recorded for this clonotype. V and J are TRBV12-3 or TRBV12-4 and TRBJ2-2, with D hard to call. The CDR3 runs to 13 residues. V dropped 6 bases and J dropped 6 bases, with 11 bases sitting between them. The CDR3 DNA is TGTGCCAGCAGCGAAGGGTATGCCGGGGAGCTGTTTTTT. Encoded protein: CASSEGYAGELFF.

This sequence joins TRBV20-1 and TRBJ2-3; 13 nucleotides match TRBD2. Germline-derived CDR1 and CDR2 are DFQATT and SNEGSKA (reference sequence). This CDR3 spans 17 amino acids. V gave up 2 bases and J gave up 6 bases; unmatched junction bases: 11. The CDR3 loop is CSARTLRTSGRSDTQYF. The DNA for the CDR3 is TGCAGTGCTAGAACTTTACGGACTAGCGGGAGATCCGATACGCAGTATTTT.

This chain uses TRBV19 with TRBJ1-1; D remains unclear. Germline lookup yields CDR1 LNHDA and CDR2 SQIVND (reference sequence). This CDR3 has 13 residues. V gave up 3 bases and J gave up 5 bases, with 10 bases separating them. CDR3 DNA sequence: TGTGCCAGTAGTATTAATCGGGGTACTGAAGCTTTCTTT. As protein: CASSINRGTEAFF.

A few counts support this clonotype. J is TRBJ1-1 and V is TRBV2, with 7 bases fitting TRBD1. Germline values: CDR1 SNHLY, CDR2 FYNNEI. Germline trimming cut 8 bases from V and 0 bases from J; bases unmatched to any gene: 6. There are 14 residues in the CDR3. The CDR3 sequence: CASLRQGLNTEAFF. CDR3 sequence (DNA): TGTGCCAGCCTCCGACAGGGCTTGAACACTGAAGCTTTCTTT.

This clonotype was seen a few times. The chain recombines TRBV6-1 with TRBJ2-1; 8 bases agree with TRBD2. The CDR3 totals 15 residues. Trimming removed 3 bases from V and 7 bases from J; junction bases left unmatched: 8. Germline loops: CDR1 MNHNS, CDR2 SASEGT. CDR3 sequence: CASSDGVAGLNEQFF. DNA of the CDR3: TGTGCCAGCAGTGATGGAGTAGCGGGATTAAATGAGCAGTTCTTC.

This clonotype was seen a handful of times. The gene calls are TRBV20-1 and TRBJ2-3; D not resolved. Trimming removed 1 base at V and 0 bases at J, with 8 bases between. This CDR3 has 14 amino acids. Germline lookup yields CDR1 DFQATT and CDR2 SNEGSKA (reference sequence). CDR3: CSARVSDSTDTQYF. DNA of the CDR3: TGCAGTGCTAGAGTTTCGGATAGCACAGATACGCAGTATTTT.

The chain recombines TRBV10-1 with TRBJ2-7, with 7 bases aligning to TRBD1. CDR1 WNHNN and CDR2 SYGVQD come from the germline V gene (reference sequence). This CDR3 region has 15 residues. Trimming took 7 bases from V and 4 from J; bases not matched to a gene: 13. Here the CDR3 reads CASTLRGPVPYEQYF. Written as DNA, the CDR3 is TGCGCCAGCACTTTAAGGGGGCCAGTCCCTTACGAGCAGTACTTC.

This clonotype was counted a few times. In DNA form, the CDR3 reads TGTGCCAGCAGTTTTGGGGGTACATATGGCTACACCTTC. This sequence encodes CASSFGGTYGYTF. The chain recombines TRBV6-5 with TRBJ1-2, with a weak D call TRBD1 (5 bases). The CDR3 sequence is 13 residues long. V dropped 4 bases and J dropped 5 bases, with 11 bases sitting between them. The germline gives CDR1 MNHEY, CDR2 SVGAGI.

In the case of this clonotype: An end of the junction does not agree with germline; a read error may underlie this. The chain has TRBV11-2 and TRBJ1-1; D is undetermined. This CDR3 has 12 amino acids. CDR1 is SGHAT, CDR2 FQNNGV, per germline. The CDR3 reads CASSLDGVGAFF. CDR3 DNA: TGTGCCAGCAGCCTAGATGGGGTAGGAGCTTTCTTT.

The genes are TRBV19 and TRBJ2-6, with TRBD1 identical over 7 bases. Germline CDR1 is LNHDA and CDR2 is SQIVND (reference sequence). V shed 5 bases, J shed 1 base, and the junction held 2 bases outside the gene matches. This CDR3 contains 15 residues. CDR3 nucleotides: TGTGCCAGTAGTGCGACAGGGTCTGGGGCCAACGTCCTGACTTTC. It translates to CASSATGSGANVLTF. The whole variable domain, filled in from reference TRBV19 and TRBJ2-6, reads DGGITQSPKYLFRKEGQNVTLSCEQNLNHDAMYWYRQDPGQGLRLIYYSQIVNDFQKGDIAEGYSVSREKKESFPLTVTSAQKNPTAFYLCASSATGSGANVLTFGAGSRLTVL.

The chain links TRBV20-1 to TRBJ1-1; D gene ambiguous. CDR1 and CDR2 (germline): DFQATT, SNEGSKA (reference sequence). The CDR3 runs to 13 residues. V was shortened by 5 bases and J by 0 bases, with 10 bases between the two germline ends. In nucleotides, the CDR3 is TGCAGTGCTGAAATGAATATGAACACTGAAGCTTTCTTT. Its protein product is CSAEMNMNTEAFF.

The rearrangement joins TRBV19 to TRBJ1-1; TRBD1 matches at 7 bases. Germline assignment: CDR1 LNHDA and CDR2 SQIVND (reference sequence). V lost 5 bases to trimming and J lost 0 bases; unmatched junction nucleotides: 15. CDR3 length equals 18 residues. For the CDR3, the DNA is TGTGCCAGTAGTTCCGCCGACAGGGACTGGGTGGTGAACACTGAAGCTTTCTTT. Translation gives CASSSADRDWVVNTEAFF. Full variable domain (missing parts from reference TRBV19 and TRBJ1-1): DGGITQSPKYLFRKEGQNVTLSCEQNLNHDAMYWYRQDPGQGLRLIYYSQIVNDFQKGDIAEGYSVSREKKESFPLTVTSAQKNPTAFYLCASSSADRDWVVNTEAFFGQGTRLTVV.